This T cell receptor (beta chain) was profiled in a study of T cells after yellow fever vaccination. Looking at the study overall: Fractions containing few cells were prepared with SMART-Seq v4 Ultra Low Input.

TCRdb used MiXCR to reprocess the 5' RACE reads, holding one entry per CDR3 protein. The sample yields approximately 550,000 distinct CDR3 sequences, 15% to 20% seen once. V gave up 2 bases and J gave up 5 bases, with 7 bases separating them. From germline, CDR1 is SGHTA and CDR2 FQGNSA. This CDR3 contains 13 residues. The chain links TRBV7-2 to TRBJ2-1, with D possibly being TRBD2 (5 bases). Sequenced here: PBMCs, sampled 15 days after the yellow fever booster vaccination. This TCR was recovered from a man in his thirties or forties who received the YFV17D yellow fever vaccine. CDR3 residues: CASSLWENNEQFF. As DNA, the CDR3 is TGTGCCAGCAGCTTATGGGAGAACAATGAGCAGTTCTTC.